The clone carrying this TCR beta chain was recorded only once. The data are from a study of shared clonotypes between healthy human individuals. Produced via immunoSEQ multiplex PCR; TCRdb's table is partial and in-frame only. This table has 1,500,000 or so clones, 95% to 97% appearing once. Per germline, CDR1 SGHRS and CDR2 YFSETQ. The V and J ends lost 4 bases and 5 bases, in that order; junction bases with no gene match: 14. CDR3 length equals 17 residues. This sequence joins TRBV5-1 and TRBJ2-3; TRBD1 agrees at 9 bases. The receptor's source is a man aged 25-45 years in good health. Source material: naive CD4+ T cells sorted from blood. Subset described: CD45RA+ positively selected. The CDR3 sequence is CASSRGRRDREVDTQYF. The CDR3 DNA reads as TGCGCCAGCAGCAGGGGGCGCCGGGACAGGGAGGTAGATACGCAGTATTTT.